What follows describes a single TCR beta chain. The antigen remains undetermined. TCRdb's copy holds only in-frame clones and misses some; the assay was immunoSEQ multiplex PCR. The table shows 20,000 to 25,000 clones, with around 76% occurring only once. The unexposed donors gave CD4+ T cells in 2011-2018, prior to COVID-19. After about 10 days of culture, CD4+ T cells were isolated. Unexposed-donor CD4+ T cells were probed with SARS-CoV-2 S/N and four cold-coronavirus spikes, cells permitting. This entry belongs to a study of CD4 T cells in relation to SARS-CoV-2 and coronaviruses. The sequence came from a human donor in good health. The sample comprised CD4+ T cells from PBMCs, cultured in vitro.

CDR3 in DNA: TGCGCCAGCAGACAACAGAGTGAAGCTTTCTTT. This encodes CASRQQSEAFF. The gene calls are TRBV5-1 and TRBJ1-1; D remains ambiguous. V was shortened by 5 bases and J by 7 bases, with 9 bases between the two germline ends. The CDR3 has 11 residues. Looked up from germline, CDR1 is SGHRS and CDR2 is YFSETQ.